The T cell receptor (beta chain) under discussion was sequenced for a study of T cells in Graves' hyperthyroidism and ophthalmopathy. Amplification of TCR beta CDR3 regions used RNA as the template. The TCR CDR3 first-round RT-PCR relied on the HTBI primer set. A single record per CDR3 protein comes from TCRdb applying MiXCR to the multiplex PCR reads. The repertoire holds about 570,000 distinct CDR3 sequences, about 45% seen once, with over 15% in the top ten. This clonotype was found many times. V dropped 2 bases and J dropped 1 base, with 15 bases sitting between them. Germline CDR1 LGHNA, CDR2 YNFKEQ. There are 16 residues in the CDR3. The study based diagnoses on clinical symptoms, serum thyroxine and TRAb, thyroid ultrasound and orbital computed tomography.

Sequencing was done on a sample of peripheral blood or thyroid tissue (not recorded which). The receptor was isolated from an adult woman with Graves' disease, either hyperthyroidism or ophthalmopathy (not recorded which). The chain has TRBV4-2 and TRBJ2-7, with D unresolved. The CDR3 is CASSQRTTTASYEQYF. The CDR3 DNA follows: TGTGCCAGCAGCCAAAGGACGACAACAGCATCCTACGAGCAGTACTTC.